The sample holds one count of the clone carrying this T cell receptor beta chain. Per germline, CDR1 SNHLY and CDR2 FYNNEI. The CDR3 extends over 14 amino acids. V shed 4 bases and J shed 5 bases, with 14 bases lying between them. Libraries were prepared by immunoSEQ multiplex PCR; TCRdb keeps only in-frame clonotypes and omits some of them. The sample has about 96,000 clones, 90% seen once. The data derive from a study of OX40 agonist ivuxolimab in advanced cancers. Study details: The study enrolled dose-escalation patients with hepatocellular carcinoma, melanoma, renal cell or head and neck cancer.

Sequencing was performed on CD4+ or CD8+ T cells sorted from blood, taken in a trial of the OX40 agonist ivuxolimab. The origin of this receptor is an adult with an advanced solid tumor such as melanoma, head and neck, liver or kidney cancer. The rearrangement links TRBV2 to TRBJ2-5; D assignment may be TRBD1 or TRBD2 (7 bases each). CDR3 amino acids: CASSANRGGETQYF. Here the CDR3 DNA reads TGTGCCAGCAGTGCAAACAGGGGAGGGGAGACCCAGTACTTC.